These 5 T cell receptor beta chains were all obtained from the same sample, sequenced in a study of T cells in Graves' hyperthyroidism and ophthalmopathy. Amplified regions were TCR beta CDR3 sequences from RNA transcripts. A first-round RT-PCR of the TCR CDR3 used the HTBI primer set. TCRdb reprocessed the multiplex PCR reads via MiXCR and lists one record per CDR3 protein. Among around 300,000 distinct CDR3 sequences listed, roughly 20% were seen once. The sequenced material came from blood. The receptors were gathered from a man in his forties or fifties with Graves' ophthalmopathy.

This sequence joins TRBV2 and TRBJ2-7; D is perhaps TRBD1 (6 bases). The CDR3 covers 17 residues. The V gene's germline CDR1 is SNHLY and CDR2 FYNNEI. V gave up 5 bases and J gave up 6 bases, with 26 bases separating them. Here the CDR3 DNA reads TGTGCCAGCAGTTCGGCGATTCTGACCAGGCAGGGGTTCGAGCAGTACTTC. Protein product: CASSSAILTRQGFEQYF.

The chain combines TRBV5-5 with TRBJ2-7, with 8 bases that match TRBD2. The CDR3 has 14 amino acids. V trimming: 3 bases; J trimming: 3 bases; junction bases outside the gene matches: 5. The germline V gene has CDR1 SGHKS and CDR2 YYEKEE (reference sequence). CDR3 bases: TGTGCCAGCAGCTATAGCGGGACGAACTACGAGCAGTACTTC. Protein: CASSYSGTNYEQYF. The full variable domain, its missing parts supplied by reference TRBV5-5 and TRBJ2-7, is DAGVTQSPTHLIKTRGQQVTLRCSPISGHKSVSWYQQVLGQGPQFIFQYYEKEERGRGNFPDRFSARQFPNYSSELNVNALLLGDSALYLCASSYSGTNYEQYFGPGTRLTVT.

This clonotype was detected ten times or more. This chain joins TRBV12-3 or TRBV12-4 and TRBJ1-5; TRBD1 is a possible D gene (6 bases). Trimming took 2 bases from V and 2 from J, leaving 10 bases between them. The CDR3 sequence is 15 residues long. This CDR3 reads CASSLRGNGNQPQHF. In DNA, the CDR3 is TGTGCCAGCAGTTTAAGGGGGAACGGCAATCAGCCCCAGCATTTT.

There are many counts of this clonotype. The CDR3 coding sequence is TGTGCCAGCAGTCGTGGGAGCGGGAGGGCCGTTGGGAATGAGCAGTTCTTC. Amino acid sequence: CASSRGSGRAVGNEQFF. The chain combines TRBV28 with TRBJ2-1, with 10 bases matching TRBD2. The CDR3 is 17 residues long. In germline, CDR1 is MDHEN, CDR2 SYDVKM. Trimming at V came to 5 bases and at J to 7 bases, leaving 14 bases not matched to a gene.

At least ten counts were recorded for this clonotype. The chain recombines TRBV11-2 with TRBJ2-7; TRBD2 might be the D (6 bases). Trimming removed 5 bases from V and 0 bases from J, with 14 bases in between. CDR3 length: 15 amino acids. The germline V gene has CDR1 SGHAT and CDR2 FQNNGV. The CDR3: CASSLSGPSSYEQYF. CDR3 bases: TGTGCCAGCAGCCTTAGCGGACCAAGCTCCTACGAGCAGTACTTC. Supplemented by reference TRBV11-2 and TRBJ2-7, the full variable domain reads EAGVAQSPRYKIIEKRQSVAFWCNPISGHATLYWYQQILGQGPKLLIQFQNNGVVDDSQLPKDRFSAERLKGVDSTLKIQPAKLEDSAVYLCASSLSGPSSYEQYFGPGTRLTVT.